The clone carrying this T cell receptor (beta chain) was recorded a few times. The sample is drawn from a study of blood T cell repertoires in COVID-19. Study as a whole: Collection of acute and convalescent COVID-19 samples took place in the United States, Italy and Spain.

How the authors handled the data: Using reference gene primer amplification, nucleated cell counts were estimated. Assay used: immunoSEQ multiplex PCR; TCRdb lists only in-frame clones, some missing. Clone size and V and J calls were adopted from that table, with D and trimming inferred from the DNA. The sample comprises hundreds of thousands of clones, around 82% of which are singletons, and under 3% rests with the top ten. From germline, CDR1 is MDHEN and CDR2 SYDVKM. V was clipped by 8 bases and J by 4 bases; unmatched bases: 4. CDR3 size: 13 residues. This TCR was recovered from a middle-aged woman with active or convalescent COVID-19. This chain joins TRBV28 and TRBJ1-5; 8 positions agree with TRBD1. Sequencing input: peripheral blood. The CDR3 DNA reads as TGTGCCAGCGGGGACAGGATAAATCAGCCCCAGCATTTT. It encodes CASGDRINQPQHF.